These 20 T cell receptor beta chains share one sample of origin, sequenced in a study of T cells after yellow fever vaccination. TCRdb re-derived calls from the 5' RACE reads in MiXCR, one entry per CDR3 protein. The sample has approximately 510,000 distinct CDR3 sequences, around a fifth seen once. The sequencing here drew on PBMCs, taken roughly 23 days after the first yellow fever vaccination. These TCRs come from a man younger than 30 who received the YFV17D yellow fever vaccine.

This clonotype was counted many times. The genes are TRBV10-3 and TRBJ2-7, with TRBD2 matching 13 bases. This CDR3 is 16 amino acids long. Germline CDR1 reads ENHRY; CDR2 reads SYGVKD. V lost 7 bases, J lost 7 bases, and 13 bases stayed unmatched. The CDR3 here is CAITRLAGGTPGEQYV. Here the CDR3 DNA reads TGTGCCATCACTCGACTAGCGGGGGGAACCCCGGGGGAGCAGTACGTC.

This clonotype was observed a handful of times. CDR3 sequence (DNA): TGCAGCGTTGAAGAGTATTACGGCTACACCTTC. This gives the protein CSVEEYYGYTF. The chain uses TRBV29-1 and TRBJ1-2; D unresolved. Germline assignment: CDR1 SQVTM and CDR2 ANQGSEA. Trimming removed 0 bases at V and 8 bases at J, with 7 bases between. The CDR3 extends over 11 amino acids.

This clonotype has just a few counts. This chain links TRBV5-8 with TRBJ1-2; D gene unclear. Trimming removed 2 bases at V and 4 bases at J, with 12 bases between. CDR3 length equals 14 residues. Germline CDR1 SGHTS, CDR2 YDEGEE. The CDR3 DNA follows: TGTGCCAGCAGCTTCCTCGGCCGGGGCTATGGCTACACCTTC. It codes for CASSFLGRGYGYTF.

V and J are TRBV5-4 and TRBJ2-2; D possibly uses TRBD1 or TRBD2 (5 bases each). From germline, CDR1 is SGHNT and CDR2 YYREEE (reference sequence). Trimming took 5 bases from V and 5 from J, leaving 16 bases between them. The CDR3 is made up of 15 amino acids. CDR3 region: CASSPSGHITGELFF. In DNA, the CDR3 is TGTGCCAGCAGTCCCTCGGGGCATATTACCGGGGAGCTGTTTTTT.

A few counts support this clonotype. The DNA for the CDR3 is TGTGCCAGCAGCTCGTCGCCAGCGGGGAAAGAGACCCAGTACTTC. This encodes CASSSSPAGKETQYF. The V gene is TRBV13, the J gene TRBJ2-5; 7 bases fit TRBD2. Germline assignment: CDR1 PRHDT and CDR2 FYEKMQ (reference sequence). Trimming cost V 4 bases and J 3 bases; bases outside gene matches: 8. The CDR3 covers 15 residues. Supplemented by reference TRBV13 and TRBJ2-5, the full variable domain reads AAGVIQSPRHLIKEKRETATLKCYPIPRHDTVYWYQQGPGQDPQFLISFYEKMQSDKGSIPDRFSAQQFSDYHSELNMSSLELGDSALYFCASSSSPAGKETQYFGPGTRLLVL.

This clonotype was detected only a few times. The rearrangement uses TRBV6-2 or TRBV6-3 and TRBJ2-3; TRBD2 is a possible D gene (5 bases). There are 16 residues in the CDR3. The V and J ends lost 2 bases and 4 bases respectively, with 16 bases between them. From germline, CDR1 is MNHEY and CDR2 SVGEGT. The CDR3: CASSYDGRLSPDTQYF. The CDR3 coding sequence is TGTGCCAGCAGTTACGACGGAAGACTATCACCAGATACGCAGTATTTT.

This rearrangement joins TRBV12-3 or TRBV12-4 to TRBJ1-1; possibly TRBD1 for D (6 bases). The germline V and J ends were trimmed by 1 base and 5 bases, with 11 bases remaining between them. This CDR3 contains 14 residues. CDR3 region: CASSLGSQGTEAFF. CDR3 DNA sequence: TGTGCCAGCAGTTTAGGTTCCCAGGGGACTGAAGCTTTCTTT.

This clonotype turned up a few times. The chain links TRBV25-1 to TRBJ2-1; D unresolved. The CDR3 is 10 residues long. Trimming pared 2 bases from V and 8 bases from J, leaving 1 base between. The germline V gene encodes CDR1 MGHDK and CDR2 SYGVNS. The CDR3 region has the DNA TGTGCCAGCAGTGAAGATGAGCAGTTCTTC. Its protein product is CASSEDEQFF.

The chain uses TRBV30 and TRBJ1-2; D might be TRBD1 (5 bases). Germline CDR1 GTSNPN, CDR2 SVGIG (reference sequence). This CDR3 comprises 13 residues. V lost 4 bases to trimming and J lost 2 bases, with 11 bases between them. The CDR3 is CAWTPWGNYGYTF. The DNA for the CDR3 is TGTGCCTGGACCCCTTGGGGGAACTATGGCTACACCTTC.

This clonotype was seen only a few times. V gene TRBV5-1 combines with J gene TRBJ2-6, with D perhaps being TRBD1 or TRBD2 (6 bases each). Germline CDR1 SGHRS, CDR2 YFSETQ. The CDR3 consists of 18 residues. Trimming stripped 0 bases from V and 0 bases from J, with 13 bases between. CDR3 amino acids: CASSLALGGGSGANVLTF. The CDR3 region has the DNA TGCGCCAGCAGCTTGGCCCTGGGGGGCGGCTCTGGGGCCAACGTCCTGACTTTC.

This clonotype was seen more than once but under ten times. The CDR3 sequence is CASSLRRGEAFF. The CDR3, as DNA: TGCGCCAGCAGCTTGAGAAGGGGTGAAGCTTTCTTT. J is TRBJ1-1 and V is TRBV5-1, with D tentatively TRBD1 (5 bases). Germline V lookup: CDR1 SGHRS, CDR2 YFSETQ. This CDR3 comprises 12 residues. Trimming shortened V by 1 base and J by 7 bases, and 8 bases separated the two germline ends.

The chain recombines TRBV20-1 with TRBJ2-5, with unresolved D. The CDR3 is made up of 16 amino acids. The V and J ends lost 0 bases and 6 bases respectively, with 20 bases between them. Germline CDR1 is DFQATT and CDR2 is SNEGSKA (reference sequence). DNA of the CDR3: TGCAGTGCTAGAGATGTCCCCCCCCCAGTTGTGAAGACCCAGTACTTC. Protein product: CSARDVPPPVVKTQYF.

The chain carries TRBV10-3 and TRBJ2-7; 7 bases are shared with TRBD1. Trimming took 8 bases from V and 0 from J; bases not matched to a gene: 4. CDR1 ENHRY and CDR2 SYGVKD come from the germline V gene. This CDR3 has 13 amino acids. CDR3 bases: TGTGCCATCGAGGGGGCCGGCTCCTACGAGCAGTACTTC. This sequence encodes CAIEGAGSYEQYF.

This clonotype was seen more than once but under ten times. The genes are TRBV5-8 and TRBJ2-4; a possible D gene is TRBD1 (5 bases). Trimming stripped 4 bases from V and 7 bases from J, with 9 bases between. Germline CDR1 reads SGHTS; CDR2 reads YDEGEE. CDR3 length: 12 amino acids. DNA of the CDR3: TGTGCCAGCAGCATATACAGGAACATTCAGTACTTC. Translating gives CASSIYRNIQYF.

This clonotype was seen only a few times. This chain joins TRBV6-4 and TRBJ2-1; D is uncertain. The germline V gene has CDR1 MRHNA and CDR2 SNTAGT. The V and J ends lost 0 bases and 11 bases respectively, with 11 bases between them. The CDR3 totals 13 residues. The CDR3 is CASSDSNGSKQFF. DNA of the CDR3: TGTGCCAGCAGTGACTCGAATGGTTCCAAGCAGTTCTTC.

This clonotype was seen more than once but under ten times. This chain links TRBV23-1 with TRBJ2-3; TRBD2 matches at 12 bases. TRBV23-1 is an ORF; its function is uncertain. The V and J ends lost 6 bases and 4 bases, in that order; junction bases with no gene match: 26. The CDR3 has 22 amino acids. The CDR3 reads CASRDAGVTGLAGYGSPDTQYF. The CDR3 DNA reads TGCGCCAGCAGAGACGCAGGGGTAACAGGACTAGCGGGGTACGGATCCCCAGATACGCAGTATTTT.

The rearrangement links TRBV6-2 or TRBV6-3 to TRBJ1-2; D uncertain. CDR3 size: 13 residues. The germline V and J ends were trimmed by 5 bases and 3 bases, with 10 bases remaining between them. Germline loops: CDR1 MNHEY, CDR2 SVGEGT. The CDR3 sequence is CASSRQADYGYTF. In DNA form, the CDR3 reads TGTGCCAGCAGTCGGCAGGCTGACTATGGCTACACCTTC.

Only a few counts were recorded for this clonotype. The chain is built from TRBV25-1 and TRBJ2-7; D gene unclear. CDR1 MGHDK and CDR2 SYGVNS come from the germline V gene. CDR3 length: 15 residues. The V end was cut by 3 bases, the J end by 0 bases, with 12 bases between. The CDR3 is CASSEAGRTSYEQYF. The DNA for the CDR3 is TGTGCCAGCAGTGAGGCCGGTCGAACCTCCTACGAGCAGTACTTC.

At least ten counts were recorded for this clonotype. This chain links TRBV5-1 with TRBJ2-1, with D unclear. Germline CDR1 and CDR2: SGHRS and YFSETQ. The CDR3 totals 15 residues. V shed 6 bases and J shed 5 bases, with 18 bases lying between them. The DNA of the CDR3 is TGCGCCAGCAAGCCCCTTGGTGGGAATGACAATGAGCAGTTCTTC. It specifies CASKPLGGNDNEQFF. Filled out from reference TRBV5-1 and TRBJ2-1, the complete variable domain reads KAGVTQTPRYLIKTRGQQVTLSCSPISGHRSVSWYQQTPGQGLQFLFEYFSETQRNKGNFPGRFSGRQFSNSRSEMNVSTLELGDSALYLCASKPLGGNDNEQFFGPGTRLTVL.

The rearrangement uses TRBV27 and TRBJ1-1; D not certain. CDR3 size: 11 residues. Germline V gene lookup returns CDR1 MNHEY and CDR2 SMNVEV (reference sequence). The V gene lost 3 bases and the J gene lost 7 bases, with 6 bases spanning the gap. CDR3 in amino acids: CASSFGVEAFF. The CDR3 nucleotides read TGTGCCAGCAGTTTCGGGGTTGAAGCTTTCTTT.